This is a list of T cell receptor beta chains from one sample in a study of cytomegalovirus exposure and HLA in healthy donors. TCRdb's table, derived via immunoSEQ multiplex PCR, lists solely in-frame clones and lacks some. The table has about 110,000 clones, around 87% seen once. Sequenced material: PBMCs. The receptors stem from a man aged 35 to 55 in good health and CMV-seronegative. The CDR3 runs from the conserved cysteine through the conserved F or W. A D gene is named only where the DNA matches it firmly. Rows give clone size only sometimes, using once, few, many, or a class for an expanded clone.

CDR3 DNA: TGTGCCAGCAGCTCATACACCGGGGAGCTGTTTTTT; CDR3 protein: CASSSYTGELFF; J gene: TRBJ2-2; clone size: NA; D gene: NA; V gene: TRBV7-9
CDR3 DNA: TGCGCCAGCAGCGGTACAGGGAGCTCTGGAAACACCATATATTTT; CDR3 protein: CASSGTGSSGNTIYF; J gene: TRBJ1-3; clone size: NA; D gene: NA; V gene: TRBV5-1
CDR3 DNA: TGCAGCGTGCAGGGATCGGTCTACGAGCAGTACTTC; CDR3 protein: CSVQGSVYEQYF; J gene: TRBJ2-7; clone size: NA; D gene: NA; V gene: TRBV29-1
CDR3 DNA: TGTGCCAGCAGCTCGGGAGGGCTAGCGGGAACCTACGAGCAGTACTTC; CDR3 protein: CASSSGGLAGTYEQYF; J gene: TRBJ2-7; clone size: once; D gene: TRBD2; V gene: TRBV5-4
CDR3 DNA: TGTGCCAGCAGCCCCCAAGGCGCGGTGAACACTGAAGCTTTCTTT; CDR3 protein: CASSPQGAVNTEAFF; J gene: TRBJ1-1; clone size: NA; D gene: NA; V gene: TRBV9
CDR3 DNA: TGTGCCAGCCTGAGCGGGGGGGCGGGGGATACGCAGTATTTT; CDR3 protein: CASLSGGAGDTQYF; J gene: TRBJ2-3; clone size: NA; D gene: TRBD2; V gene: TRBV19
CDR3 DNA: TGTGCCAGCGAAGACAGCCTCTCCTACGAGCAGTACTTC; CDR3 protein: CASEDSLSYEQYF; J gene: TRBJ2-7; clone size: few; D gene: NA; V gene: TRBV2
CDR3 DNA: TGTGCCAGCAGTGCACGGGGAAACACTGAAGCTTTCTTT; CDR3 protein: CASSARGNTEAFF; J gene: TRBJ1-1; clone size: NA; D gene: NA; V gene: TRBV6-4
CDR3 DNA: TGTGCCAGCACCAGGGGGCGATACGGCAATCAGCCCCAGCATTTT; CDR3 protein: CASTRGRYGNQPQHF; J gene: TRBJ1-5; clone size: NA; D gene: TRBD1; V gene: TRBV28
CDR3 DNA: TGTGCCAGCAGTGAACGTCAGGGGATGGGCGCAGATACGCAGTATTTT; CDR3 protein: CASSERQGMGADTQYF; J gene: TRBJ2-3; clone size: NA; D gene: NA; V gene: TRBV2
CDR3 DNA: TGTGCCAGCACCTCGACAGGGAGCACAGATACGCAGTATTTT; CDR3 protein: CASTSTGSTDTQYF; J gene: TRBJ2-3; clone size: NA; D gene: TRBD1; V gene: TRBV6-5
CDR3 DNA: TGCGCCAGCAGCTTGGATACAGGGGACAATCAGCCCCAGCATTTT; CDR3 protein: CASSLDTGDNQPQHF; J gene: TRBJ1-5; clone size: NA; D gene: TRBD1; V gene: TRBV5-1
CDR3 DNA: TGTGCCAGCAGACAGGACAGGGGGCACTACGAGCAGTACTTC; CDR3 protein: CASRQDRGHYEQYF; J gene: TRBJ2-7; clone size: NA; D gene: TRBD1; V gene: TRBV6-1
CDR3 DNA: TGCGCCAGCAGCTTGGTCGCGGGGGCCAGTGAAGCTTTCTTT; CDR3 protein: CASSLVAGASEAFF; J gene: TRBJ1-1; clone size: once; D gene: NA; V gene: TRBV5-1
CDR3 DNA: TGTGCCAGCAGAACGGGACTAGCGGGGGGCCCCTACGAGCAGTACTTC; CDR3 protein: CASRTGLAGGPYEQYF; J gene: TRBJ2-7; clone size: NA; D gene: TRBD2; V gene: TRBV5-6
CDR3 DNA: TGCAGCGTCCCTAGACTAGCGGGGGCCCGATCCTACAATGAGCAGTTCTTC; CDR3 protein: CSVPRLAGARSYNEQFF; J gene: TRBJ2-1; clone size: NA; D gene: TRBD2; V gene: TRBV29-1
CDR3 DNA: TGTGCCAGCAGTCAGGGACATCTGAACACTGAAGCTTTCTTT; CDR3 protein: CASSQGHLNTEAFF; J gene: TRBJ1-1; clone size: few; D gene: NA; V gene: TRBV27
CDR3 DNA: TGTGCCAGCAGCTTTGAAATTCGACAGCCTGAAGCTTTCTTT; CDR3 protein: CASSFEIRQPEAFF; J gene: TRBJ1-1; clone size: NA; D gene: NA; V gene: TRBV7-9
CDR3 DNA: TGTGCCAGTAGTACCTTAAGCGGGGGCCGGGGTGGTACGCAGTATTTT; CDR3 protein: CASSTLSGGRGGTQYF; J gene: TRBJ2-3; clone size: NA; D gene: TRBD2; V gene: TRBV19
CDR3 DNA: TGCGCCAGCAGTATTATCCGGGACAGACAAGAGACCCAGTACTTC; CDR3 protein: CASSIIRDRQETQYF; J gene: TRBJ2-5; clone size: NA; D gene: TRBD1; V gene: TRBV5-1
CDR3 DNA: TGTGCCAGCAGCCGTCGGACAGGGGTAAACACTGAAGCTTTCTTT; CDR3 protein: CASSRRTGVNTEAFF; J gene: TRBJ1-1; clone size: NA; D gene: TRBD1; V gene: TRBV5-4
CDR3 DNA: TGTGCCAGCAGCTCCCATATGACTAGCGGGGGGTCGGGTACGCAGTATTTT; CDR3 protein: CASSSHMTSGGSGTQYF; J gene: TRBJ2-3; clone size: NA; D gene: TRBD2; V gene: TRBV7-2
CDR3 DNA: TGCAGCACCTGGACAGGGGAAGGCTACACCTTC; CDR3 protein: CSTWTGEGYTF; J gene: TRBJ1-2; clone size: NA; D gene: TRBD1; V gene: TRBV29-1
CDR3 DNA: TGTGCCAGCAGTTTATCTCCCACAGGGGTGGAGGACATTCAGTACTTC; CDR3 protein: CASSLSPTGVEDIQYF; J gene: TRBJ2-4; clone size: once; D gene: TRBD1; V gene: TRBV6-5
CDR3 DNA: TGTGCCAGCAAAGCCACGTTTTCCGGGACTAGCAACACCGGGGAGCTGTTTTTT; CDR3 protein: CASKATFSGTSNTGELFF; J gene: TRBJ2-2; clone size: NA; D gene: TRBD2; V gene: TRBV2
CDR3 DNA: TGTGCCAGCAGCCAAGATTGGGAGGCAACCGGGGAGCTGTTTTTT; CDR3 protein: CASSQDWEATGELFF; J gene: TRBJ2-2; clone size: NA; D gene: NA; V gene: TRBV4-2
CDR3 DNA: TGCGCCAGCAGCTTGATGGACAGGGACAATTCACCCCTCCACTTT; CDR3 protein: CASSLMDRDNSPLHF; J gene: TRBJ1-6; clone size: NA; D gene: TRBD1; V gene: TRBV5-1
CDR3 DNA: TGTGCCAGCAGCCTAGACAGGAGCTCCTACGAGCAGTACTTC; CDR3 protein: CASSLDRSSYEQYF; J gene: TRBJ2-7; clone size: once; D gene: NA; V gene: TRBV6-5
CDR3 DNA: TGTGCCAGCAGTGCCGGGAGCGTTTGGGTTAGCTCCTACGAGCAGTACTTC; CDR3 protein: CASSAGSVWVSSYEQYF; J gene: TRBJ2-7; clone size: NA; D gene: NA; V gene: TRBV6-1
CDR3 DNA: TGTGCCAGCAGCGTCGGCTCAACAGGGGGATACCCCAATGAGCAGTTCTTC; CDR3 protein: CASSVGSTGGYPNEQFF; J gene: TRBJ2-1; clone size: once; D gene: TRBD1; V gene: TRBV9